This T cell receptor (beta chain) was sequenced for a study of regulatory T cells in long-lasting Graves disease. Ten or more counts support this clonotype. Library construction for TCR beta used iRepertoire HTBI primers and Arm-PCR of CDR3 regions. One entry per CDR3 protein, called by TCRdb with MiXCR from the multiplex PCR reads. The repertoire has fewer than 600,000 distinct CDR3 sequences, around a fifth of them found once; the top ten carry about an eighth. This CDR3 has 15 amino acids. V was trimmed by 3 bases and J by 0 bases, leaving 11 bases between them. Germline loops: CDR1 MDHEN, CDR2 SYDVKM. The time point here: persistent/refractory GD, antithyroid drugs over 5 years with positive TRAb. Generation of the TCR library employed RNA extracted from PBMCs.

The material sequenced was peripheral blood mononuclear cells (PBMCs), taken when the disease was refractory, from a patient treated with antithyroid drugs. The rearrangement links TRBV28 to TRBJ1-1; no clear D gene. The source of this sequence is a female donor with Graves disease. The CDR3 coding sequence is TGTGCCAGCAGTTTTGGCTCGGGGTTGAACACTGAAGCTTTCTTT. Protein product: CASSFGSGLNTEAFF.